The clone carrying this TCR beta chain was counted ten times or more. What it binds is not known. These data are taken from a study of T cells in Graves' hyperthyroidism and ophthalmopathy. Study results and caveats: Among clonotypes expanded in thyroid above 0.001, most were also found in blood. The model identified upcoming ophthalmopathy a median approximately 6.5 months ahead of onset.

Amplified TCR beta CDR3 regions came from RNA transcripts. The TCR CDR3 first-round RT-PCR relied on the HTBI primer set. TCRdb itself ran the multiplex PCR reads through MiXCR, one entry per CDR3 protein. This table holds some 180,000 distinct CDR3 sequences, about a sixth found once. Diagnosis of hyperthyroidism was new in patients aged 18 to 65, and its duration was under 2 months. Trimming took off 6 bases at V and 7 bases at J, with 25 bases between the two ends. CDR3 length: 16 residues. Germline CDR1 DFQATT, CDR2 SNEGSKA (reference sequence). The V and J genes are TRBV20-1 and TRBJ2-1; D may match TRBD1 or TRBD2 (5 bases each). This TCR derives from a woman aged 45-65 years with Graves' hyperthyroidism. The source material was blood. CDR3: CSAYIFEGRMGNEQFF. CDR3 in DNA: TGCAGTGCATATATTTTTGAGGGGCGCATGGGGAATGAGCAGTTCTTC.